This T cell receptor (beta chain) was identified during a study of T cells after yellow fever vaccination. The germline V and J ends were trimmed by 8 bases and 8 bases, with 13 bases remaining between them. This CDR3 contains 11 residues. CDR1 and CDR2 from the germline V gene are GTSNPN and SVGIG (reference sequence). One entry per CDR3 protein, called by TCRdb with MiXCR from the 5' RACE reads. The sample contains more than 95,000 distinct CDR3 sequences, 13% to 15% of which appear only once. The sample in question was CD8+ T cells sorted from PBMCs, obtained 5 days after the yellow fever booster vaccination. The chain joins TRBV30 to TRBJ2-1; D is uncertain. This TCR was recovered from a man aged 18 to 29 who received the YFV17D yellow fever vaccine. The CDR3 protein is CAASWVDEQFF. CDR3 sequence (DNA): TGTGCCGCCTCCTGGGTGGATGAGCAGTTCTTC.